This TCR beta chain appears in the sequencing data of a study of blood T cell repertoires in COVID-19. Whole-study context: T cells, B-cell-depleted T cells, or PBMCs supplied cDNA or gDNA.

Looked up from germline, CDR1 is LGHNA and CDR2 is YSLEER. Between the trimmed V and J ends, which lost 3 bases and 9 bases, there was a span of 23 bases. This CDR3 is 16 amino acids long. This clone was counted once. The assay was immunoSEQ multiplex PCR, and TCRdb's table has in-frame clones only and misses some. Of about 220,000 clones listed, around 83% are singletons. The TCR originated in a woman between 40 and 55 years old with acute COVID-19. Sequencing was carried out using PBMCs or T cells enriched from blood (not recorded which). This chain links TRBV4-3 with TRBJ1-2, with D unclear. CDR3 loop: CASSQEPNYSIRSYTF. The CDR3 DNA sequence: TGCGCCAGCAGCCAGGAGCCAAATTACTCCATTAGGAGCTACACCTTC.